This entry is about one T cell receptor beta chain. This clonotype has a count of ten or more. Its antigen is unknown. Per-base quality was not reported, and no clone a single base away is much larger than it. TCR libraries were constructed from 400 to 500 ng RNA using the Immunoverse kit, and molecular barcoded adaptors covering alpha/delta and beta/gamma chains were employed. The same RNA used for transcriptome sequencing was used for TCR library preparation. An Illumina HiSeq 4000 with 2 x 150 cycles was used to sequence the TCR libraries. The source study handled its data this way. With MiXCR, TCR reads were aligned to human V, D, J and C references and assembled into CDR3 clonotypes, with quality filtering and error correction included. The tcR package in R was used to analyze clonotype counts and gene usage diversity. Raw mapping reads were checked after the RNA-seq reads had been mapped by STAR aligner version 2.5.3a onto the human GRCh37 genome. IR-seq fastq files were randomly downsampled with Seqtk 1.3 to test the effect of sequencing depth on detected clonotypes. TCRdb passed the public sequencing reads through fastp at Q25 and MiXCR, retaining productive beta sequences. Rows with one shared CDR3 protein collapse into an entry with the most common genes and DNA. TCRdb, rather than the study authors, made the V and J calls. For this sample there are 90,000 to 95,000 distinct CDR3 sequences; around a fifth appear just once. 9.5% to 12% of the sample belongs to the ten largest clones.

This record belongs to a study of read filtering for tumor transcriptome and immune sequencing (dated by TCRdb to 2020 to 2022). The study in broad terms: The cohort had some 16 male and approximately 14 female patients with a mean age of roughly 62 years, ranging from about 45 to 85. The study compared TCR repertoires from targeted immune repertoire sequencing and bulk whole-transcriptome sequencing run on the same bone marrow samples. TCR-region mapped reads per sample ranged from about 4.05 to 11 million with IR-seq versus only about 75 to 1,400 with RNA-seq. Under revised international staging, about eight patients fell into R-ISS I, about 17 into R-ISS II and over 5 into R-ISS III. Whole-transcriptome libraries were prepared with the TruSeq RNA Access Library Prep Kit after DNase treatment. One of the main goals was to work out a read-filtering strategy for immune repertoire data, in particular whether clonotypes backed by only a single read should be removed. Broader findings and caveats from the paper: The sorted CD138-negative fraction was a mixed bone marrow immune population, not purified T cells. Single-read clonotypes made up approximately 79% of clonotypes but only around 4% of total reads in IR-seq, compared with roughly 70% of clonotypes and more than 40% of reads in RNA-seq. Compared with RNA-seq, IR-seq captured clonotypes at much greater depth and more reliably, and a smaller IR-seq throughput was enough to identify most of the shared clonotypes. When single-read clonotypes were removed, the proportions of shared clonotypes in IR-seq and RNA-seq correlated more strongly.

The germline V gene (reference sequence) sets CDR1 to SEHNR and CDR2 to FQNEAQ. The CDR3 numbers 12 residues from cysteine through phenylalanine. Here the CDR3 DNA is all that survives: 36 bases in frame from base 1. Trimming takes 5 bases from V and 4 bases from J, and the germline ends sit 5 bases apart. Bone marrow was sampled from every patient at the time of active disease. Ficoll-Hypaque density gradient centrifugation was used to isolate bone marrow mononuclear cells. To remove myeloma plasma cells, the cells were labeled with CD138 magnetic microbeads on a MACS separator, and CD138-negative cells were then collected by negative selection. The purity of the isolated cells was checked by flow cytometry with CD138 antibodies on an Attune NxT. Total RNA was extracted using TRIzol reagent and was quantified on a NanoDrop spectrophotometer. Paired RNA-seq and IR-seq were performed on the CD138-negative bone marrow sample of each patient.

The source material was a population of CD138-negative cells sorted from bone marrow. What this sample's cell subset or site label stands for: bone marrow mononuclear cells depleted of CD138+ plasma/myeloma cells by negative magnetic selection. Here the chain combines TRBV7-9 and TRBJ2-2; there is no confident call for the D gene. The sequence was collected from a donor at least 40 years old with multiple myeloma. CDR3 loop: CASSQVTGELFF. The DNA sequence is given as TGTGCCAGCAGCCAGGTCACCGGGGAGCTGTTTTTT.